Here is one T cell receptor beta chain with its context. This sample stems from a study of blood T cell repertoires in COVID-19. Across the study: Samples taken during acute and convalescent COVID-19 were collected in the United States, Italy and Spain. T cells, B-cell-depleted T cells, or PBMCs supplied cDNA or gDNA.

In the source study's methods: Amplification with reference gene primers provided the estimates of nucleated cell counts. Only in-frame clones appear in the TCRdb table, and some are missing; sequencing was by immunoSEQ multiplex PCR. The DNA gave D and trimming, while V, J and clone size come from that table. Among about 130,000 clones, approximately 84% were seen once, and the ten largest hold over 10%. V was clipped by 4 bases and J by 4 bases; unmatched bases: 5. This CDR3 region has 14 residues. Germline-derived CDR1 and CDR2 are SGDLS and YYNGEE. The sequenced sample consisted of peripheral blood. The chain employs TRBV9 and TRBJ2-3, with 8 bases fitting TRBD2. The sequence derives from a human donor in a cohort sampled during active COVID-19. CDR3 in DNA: TGTGCCAGCAGCTTTAGCGGGGACGCAGATACGCAGTATTTT. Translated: CASSFSGDADTQYF.